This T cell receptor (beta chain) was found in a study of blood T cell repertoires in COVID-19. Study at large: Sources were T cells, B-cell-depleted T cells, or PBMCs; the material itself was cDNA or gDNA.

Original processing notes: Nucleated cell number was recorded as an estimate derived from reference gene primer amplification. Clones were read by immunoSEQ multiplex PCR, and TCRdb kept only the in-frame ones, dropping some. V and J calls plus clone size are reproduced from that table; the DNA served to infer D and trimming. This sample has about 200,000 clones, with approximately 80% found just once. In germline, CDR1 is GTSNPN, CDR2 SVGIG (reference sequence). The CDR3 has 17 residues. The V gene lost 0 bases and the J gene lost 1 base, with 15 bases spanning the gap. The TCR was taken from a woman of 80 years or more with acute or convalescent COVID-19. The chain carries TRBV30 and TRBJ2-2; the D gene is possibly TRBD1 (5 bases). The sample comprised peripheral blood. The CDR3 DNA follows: TGTGCCTGGAGTGTATCCTTTTACAGGTTGAACACCGGGGAGCTGTTTTTT. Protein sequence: CAWSVSFYRLNTGELFF.